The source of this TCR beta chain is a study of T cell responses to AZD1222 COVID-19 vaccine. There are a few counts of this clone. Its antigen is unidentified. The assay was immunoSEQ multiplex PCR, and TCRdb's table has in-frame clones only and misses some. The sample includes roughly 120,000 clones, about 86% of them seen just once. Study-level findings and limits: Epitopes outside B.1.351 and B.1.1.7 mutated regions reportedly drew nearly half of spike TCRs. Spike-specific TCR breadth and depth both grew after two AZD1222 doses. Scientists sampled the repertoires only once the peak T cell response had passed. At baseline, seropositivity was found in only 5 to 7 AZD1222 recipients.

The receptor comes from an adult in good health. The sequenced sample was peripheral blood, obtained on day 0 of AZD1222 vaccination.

The CDR3, as DNA: TGCAGCGTTGTAGACGACAGGGGGCTCACTGAAGCTTTCTTT. Protein sequence: CSVVDDRGLTEAFF. The genes are TRBV29-1 and TRBJ1-1; 10 bases agree with TRBD1. The CDR3 is 14 amino acids. The germline V gene encodes CDR1 SQVTM and CDR2 ANQGSEA. With V trimmed by 4 bases and J by 4 bases, 6 bases remained unmatched.